Below are 17 T cell receptor beta chains sequenced from a single sample in a study of blood T cell repertoires in COVID-19 (dated by TCRdb to between 2020 and 2021). The library was generated by the immunoSEQ multiplex PCR assay. TCRdb took this table from immuneACCESS and kept in-frame rearrangements with V and J called. Such tables lack part of the clones; where checked against another copy, unresolved V genes explain under half of the gap, and the rest is unexplained. The sample has under 500,000 clones on record, 87% of them singletons. The top ten clonotypes cover roughly 1.8% of the sample. The specimen was PBMCs or T cells enriched from blood (not recorded which). The source of these receptors is a woman between 18 and 30 years old with acute COVID-19.

This clone was counted many times. The chain links TRBV2 to TRBJ2-1; 13 nucleotides agree with TRBD2. With 6 bases clipped from V and 4 bases from J, the junction kept 3 bases outside the gene matches. Germline V gives CDR1 SNHLY, CDR2 FYNNEI. The CDR3 loop spans 15 amino acids. The CDR3 loop is CASRPGLAGYNEQFF. The CDR3 nucleotides read TGTGCCAGCAGGCCGGGACTAGCGGGATACAATGAGCAGTTCTTC.

The gene calls are TRBV7-9 and TRBJ1-1; no reliable D call. Trimming removed 1 base from V and 1 base from J, with 7 bases in between. The CDR3 is 14 amino acids. CDR1 SEHNR and CDR2 FQNEAQ come from the germline V gene (reference sequence). In nucleotides, the CDR3 is TGTGCCAGCAGCTTAGAACATTGGAACACTGAAGCTTTCTTT. It translates to CASSLEHWNTEAFF.

As regards this clone: This sample also contains other DNA sequences that code for the same CDR3. The chain links TRBV20-1 to TRBJ2-7; 7 bases line up with TRBD2. The CDR3 spans 11 residues. The V gene's germline CDR1 is DFQATT and CDR2 SNEGSKA (reference sequence). Trimming cost V 6 bases and J 2 bases; bases outside gene matches: 1. This chain's CDR3 is CSASGAYEQYF. Written as DNA, the CDR3 is TGCAGTGCGAGCGGGGCCTACGAGCAGTACTTC.

The chain joins TRBV6-1 to TRBJ2-7; possible D gene TRBD2, 6 bases. The ends were cut back, 3 bases at V and 0 bases at J, with 12 bases in the middle. Germline CDR1 and CDR2: MNHNS and SASEGT. The CDR3 contains 15 residues. The CDR3 loop is CASSDLGGVSYEQYF. For the CDR3, the DNA is TGTGCCAGCAGTGATTTGGGCGGGGTCTCCTACGAGCAGTACTTC.

The chain has TRBV4-1 and TRBJ2-3, with TRBD2 matching over 10 bases. V shed 1 base, J shed 5 bases, and the junction held 9 bases outside the gene matches. The CDR3 contains 17 residues. CDR1 is MGHRA and CDR2 is YSYEKL in the germline V gene. CDR3 nucleotides: TGCGCCAGCAGCCAAGGACGCTTAGCGGGGGGTAGAGATACGCAGTATTTT. As protein: CASSQGRLAGGRDTQYF.

DNA for the CDR3: TGTGCCAGCTCAGAGGGACAGGGGGAAGGCCAGCCCCAGCATTTT. It translates to CASSEGQGEGQPQHF. The V and J genes are TRBV18 and TRBJ1-5, with 11 bases aligning to TRBD1. Germline V lookup: CDR1 KGHSH, CDR2 LQKENI. V was clipped by 5 bases and J by 7 bases; unmatched bases: 7. The CDR3 sequence is 15 residues long.

The CDR3 loop is CASSYFRWGRTEAFF. The CDR3 DNA is TGTGCCAGCAGTTACTTCCGGTGGGGGAGGACTGAAGCTTTCTTT. The chain couples TRBV6-5 to TRBJ1-1; a weak D match, TRBD1 (5 bases). The germline gives CDR1 MNHEY, CDR2 SVGAGI. The CDR3 spans 15 residues. Trimming pared 1 base from V and 5 bases from J, leaving 14 bases between.

The chain has TRBV3-1 (or the pseudogene TRBV3-2) and TRBJ1-2; tentative D call: TRBD1 (5 bases). Germline lookup yields CDR1 LGHDT and CDR2 YNNKEL (reference sequence). The CDR3 extends over 12 amino acids. Trimming shortened V by 2 bases and J by 7 bases, and 8 bases separated the two germline ends. The CDR3 sequence is CASSQLGGGYTF. The CDR3 DNA is TGTGCCAGCAGCCAACTCGGGGGTGGCTACACCTTC.

The V call is TRBV5-8, the J call TRBJ2-3; 11 nucleotides line up with TRBD2. With V trimmed by 2 bases and J by 5 bases, 7 bases remained unmatched. This CDR3 comprises 16 residues. Germline V gene data show CDR1 as SGHTS and CDR2 as YDEGEE. The CDR3 DNA reads as TGTGCCAGCAGCTTTGCTAGCGGGGGGCAGGGAGATACGCAGTATTTT. It is translated as CASSFASGGQGDTQYF.

This chain connects TRBV28 to TRBJ1-2; D is unresolved. The germline gives CDR1 MDHEN, CDR2 SYDVKM. This CDR3 comprises 13 residues. Trimming removed 7 bases at V and 1 base at J, with 10 bases between. The CDR3 DNA reads as TGTGCCAGCAAGGAGGGATTTAACTATGGCTACACCTTC. Its protein is CASKEGFNYGYTF.

This clone was observed a few times. The gene calls are TRBV27 and TRBJ1-1; D is undetermined. The CDR3 totals 12 residues. Germline assignment: CDR1 MNHEY and CDR2 SMNVEV (reference sequence). Trimming took 6 bases from V and 11 from J, leaving 16 bases between them. CDR3 DNA: TGTGCCAGCAGACCCCCTGCTGGGAGGGCTTTCTTT. This sequence encodes CASRPPAGRAFF.

The V gene is TRBV7-8, the J gene TRBJ2-1; D not certain. The CDR3 consists of 15 residues. Trimming took off 5 bases at V and 4 bases at J, with 15 bases between the two ends. In germline, CDR1 is SGHVS, CDR2 FQNEAQ. CDR3 amino acids: CASSPRMETYNEQFF. CDR3 nucleotide sequence: TGTGCCAGCAGCCCCCGGATGGAGACTTACAATGAGCAGTTCTTC.

This chain joins TRBV12-3 or TRBV12-4 and TRBJ1-2, with TRBD1 identical over 7 bases. This CDR3 is built from 13 residues. Germline trimming cut 6 bases from V and 8 bases from J; bases unmatched to any gene: 9. In DNA, the CDR3 is TGTGCCAGCAGATTGGGCAGGGGGGAGGGCTACACCTTC. The encoded protein is CASRLGRGEGYTF.

This sequence joins TRBV13 and TRBJ2-7, with D possibly being TRBD1 (5 bases). The ends were cut back, 2 bases at V and 4 bases at J, with 9 bases in the middle. This CDR3 contains 13 residues. The V gene's germline CDR1 is PRHDT and CDR2 FYEKMQ (reference sequence). In DNA, the CDR3 is TGTGCCAGCAGCTTACTCGACAGATACGAGCAGTACTTC. The encoded protein is CASSLLDRYEQYF.

J is TRBJ1-1 and V is TRBV19; 7 bases fit TRBD1. This CDR3 has 13 amino acids. With 0 bases clipped from V and 7 bases from J, the junction kept 2 bases outside the gene matches. Germline CDR1 LNHDA, CDR2 SQIVND (reference sequence). The CDR3 bases are TGTGCCAGTAGTATAGACCGACAGGGTGAAGCTTTCTTT. Translated, it gives CASSIDRQGEAFF.

This clone came up once. The chain has TRBV18 and TRBJ1-2; 7 bases agree with TRBD1. The V and J ends lost 3 bases and 7 bases, in that order; junction bases with no gene match: 5. The germline V gene encodes CDR1 KGHSH and CDR2 LQKENI. CDR3 length: 13 amino acids. The CDR3 coding sequence is TGTGCCAGCTCACCCGACAGGGATAGTGGCTACACCTTC. Translating gives CASSPDRDSGYTF. The complete variable domain, with remaining parts taken from reference TRBV18 and TRBJ1-2, reads NAGVMQNPRHLVRRRGQEARLRCSPMKGHSHVYWYRQLPEEGLKFMVYLQKENIIDESGMPKERFSAEFPKEGPSILRIQQVVRGDSAAYFCASSPDRDSGYTFGSGTRLTVV.

The rearrangement uses TRBV10-3 and TRBJ2-1, with 9 bases lining up with TRBD1. Germline values: CDR1 ENHRY, CDR2 SYGVKD. Trimming took 7 bases from V and 6 from J; bases not matched to a gene: 10. This CDR3 spans 15 amino acids. The CDR3 reads CAITFRQGELNEQFF. In DNA, the CDR3 is TGTGCCATCACCTTTAGACAGGGGGAACTCAATGAGCAGTTCTTC.